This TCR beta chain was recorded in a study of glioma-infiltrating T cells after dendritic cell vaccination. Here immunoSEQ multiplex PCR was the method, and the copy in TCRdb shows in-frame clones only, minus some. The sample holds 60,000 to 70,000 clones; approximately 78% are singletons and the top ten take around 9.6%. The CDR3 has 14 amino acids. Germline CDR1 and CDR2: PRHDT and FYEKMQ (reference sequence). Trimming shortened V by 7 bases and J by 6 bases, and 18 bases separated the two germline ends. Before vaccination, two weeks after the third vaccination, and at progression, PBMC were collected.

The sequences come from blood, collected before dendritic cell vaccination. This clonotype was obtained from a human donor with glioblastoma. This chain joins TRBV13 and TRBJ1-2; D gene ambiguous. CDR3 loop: CASKLNQVRHGYTF. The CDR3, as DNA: TGTGCCAGCAAGTTGAATCAGGTCAGGCATGGCTACACCTTC.